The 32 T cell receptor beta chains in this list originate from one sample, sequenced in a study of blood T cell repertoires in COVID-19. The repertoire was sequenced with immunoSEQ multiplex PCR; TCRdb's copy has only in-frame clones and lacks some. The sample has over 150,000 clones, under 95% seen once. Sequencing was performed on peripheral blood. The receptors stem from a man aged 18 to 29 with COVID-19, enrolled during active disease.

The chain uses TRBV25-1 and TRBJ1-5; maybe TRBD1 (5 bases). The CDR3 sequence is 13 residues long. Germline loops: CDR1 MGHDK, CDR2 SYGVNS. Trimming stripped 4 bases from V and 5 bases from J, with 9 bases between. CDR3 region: CASSVAGHQPQHF. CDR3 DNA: TGTGCCAGCAGTGTGGCAGGGCATCAGCCCCAGCATTTT.

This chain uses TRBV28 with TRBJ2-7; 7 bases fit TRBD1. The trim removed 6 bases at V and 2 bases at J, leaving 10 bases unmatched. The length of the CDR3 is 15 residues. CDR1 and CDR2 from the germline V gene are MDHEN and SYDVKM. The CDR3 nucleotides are TGTGCCAGCAGAGAGACCGGGACAGACCCCTACGAGCAGTACTTC. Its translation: CASRETGTDPYEQYF. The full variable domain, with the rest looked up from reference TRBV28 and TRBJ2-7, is DVKVTQSSRYLVKRTGEKVFLECVQDMDHENMFWYRQDPGLGLRLIYFSYDVKMKEKGDIPEGYSVSREKKERFSLILESASTNQTSMYLCASRETGTDPYEQYFGPGTRLTVT.

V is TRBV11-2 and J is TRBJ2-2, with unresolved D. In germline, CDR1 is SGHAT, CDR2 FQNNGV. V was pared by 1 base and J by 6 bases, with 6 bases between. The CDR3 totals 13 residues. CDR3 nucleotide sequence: TGTGCCAGCAGCTTAGCTAGTCCCGGGGAGCTGTTTTTT. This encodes CASSLASPGELFF.

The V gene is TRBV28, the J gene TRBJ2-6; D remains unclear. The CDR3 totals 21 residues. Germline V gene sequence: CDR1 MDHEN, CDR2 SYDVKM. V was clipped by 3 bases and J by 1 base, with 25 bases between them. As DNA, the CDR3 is TGTGCCAGCAGTTTCGGGTGGCGTCTGGCTTTAGAGGCTTCTGGGGCCAACGTCCTGACTTTC. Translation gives CASSFGWRLALEASGANVLTF.

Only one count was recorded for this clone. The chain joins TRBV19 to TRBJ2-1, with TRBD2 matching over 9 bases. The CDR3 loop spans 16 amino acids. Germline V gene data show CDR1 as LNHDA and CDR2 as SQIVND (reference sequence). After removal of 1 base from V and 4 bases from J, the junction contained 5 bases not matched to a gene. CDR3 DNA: TGTGCCAGTAGTATAGCGGGACTAGCAGAGTACAATGAGCAGTTCTTC. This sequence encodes CASSIAGLAEYNEQFF.

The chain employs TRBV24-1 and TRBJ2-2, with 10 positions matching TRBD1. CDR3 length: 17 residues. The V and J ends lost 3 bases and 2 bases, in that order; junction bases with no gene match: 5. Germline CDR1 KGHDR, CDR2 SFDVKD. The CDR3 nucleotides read TGTGCCACCAGTGATGGGGACAGGGGTGTAAACACCGGGGAGCTGTTTTTT. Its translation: CATSDGDRGVNTGELFF.

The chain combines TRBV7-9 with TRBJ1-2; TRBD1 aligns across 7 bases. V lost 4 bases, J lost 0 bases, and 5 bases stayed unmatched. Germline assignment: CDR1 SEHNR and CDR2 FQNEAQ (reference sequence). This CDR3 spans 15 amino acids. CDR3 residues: CASSSDRESNYGYTF. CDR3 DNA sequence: TGTGCCAGCAGCTCAGACAGGGAATCTAACTATGGCTACACCTTC. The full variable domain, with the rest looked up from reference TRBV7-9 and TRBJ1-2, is DTGVSQNPRHKITKRGQNVTFRCDPISEHNRLYWYRQTLGQGPEFLTYFQNEAQLEKSRLLSDRFSAERPKGSFSTLEIQRTEQGDSAMYLCASSSDRESNYGYTFGSGTRLTVV.

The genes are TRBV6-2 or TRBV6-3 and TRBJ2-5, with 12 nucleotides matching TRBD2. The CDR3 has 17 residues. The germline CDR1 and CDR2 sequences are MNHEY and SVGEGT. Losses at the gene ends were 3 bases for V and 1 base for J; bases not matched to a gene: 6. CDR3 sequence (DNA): TGTGCCAGCAGTTATCGGACTAGCGGGGCGCCCCAAGAGACCCAGTACTTC. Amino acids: CASSYRTSGAPQETQYF.

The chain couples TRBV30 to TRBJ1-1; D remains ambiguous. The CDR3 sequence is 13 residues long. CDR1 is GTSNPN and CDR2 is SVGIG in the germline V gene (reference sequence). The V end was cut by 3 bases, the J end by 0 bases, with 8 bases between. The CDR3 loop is CAWRKQLNTEAFF. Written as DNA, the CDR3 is TGTGCCTGGAGGAAACAGCTGAACACTGAAGCTTTCTTT.

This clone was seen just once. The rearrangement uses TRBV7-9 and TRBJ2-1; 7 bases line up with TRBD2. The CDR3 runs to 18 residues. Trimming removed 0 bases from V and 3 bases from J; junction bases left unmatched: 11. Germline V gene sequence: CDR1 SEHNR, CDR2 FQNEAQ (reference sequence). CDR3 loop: CASSLATALAEIYNEQFF. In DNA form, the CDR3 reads TGTGCCAGCAGCTTAGCGACCGCCCTAGCGGAGATCTACAATGAGCAGTTCTTC.

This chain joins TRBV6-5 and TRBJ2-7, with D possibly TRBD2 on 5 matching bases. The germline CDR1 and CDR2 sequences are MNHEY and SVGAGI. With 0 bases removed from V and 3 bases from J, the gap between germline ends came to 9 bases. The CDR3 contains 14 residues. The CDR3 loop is CASSYSTTSYEQYF. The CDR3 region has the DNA TGTGCCAGCAGTTACTCGACCACTAGCTACGAGCAGTACTTC.

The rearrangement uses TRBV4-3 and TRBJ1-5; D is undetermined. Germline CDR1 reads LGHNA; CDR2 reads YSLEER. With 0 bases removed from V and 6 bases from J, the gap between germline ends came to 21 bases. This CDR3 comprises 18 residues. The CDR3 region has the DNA TGCGCCAGCAGCCAAGATAGCCCCCGTTCTCTTGGGAGTCAGCCCCAGCATTTT. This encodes CASSQDSPRSLGSQPQHF.

For the CDR3, the DNA is TGCAGTGCTAATGAGCAGGGCAGGGGGGAGCAGTACTTC. It translates to CSANEQGRGEQYF. This chain connects TRBV20-1 to TRBJ2-7, with TRBD1 identical over 7 bases. V gave up 4 bases and J gave up 7 bases; unmatched junction bases: 10. The CDR3 spans 13 residues. CDR1 and CDR2 from the germline V gene are DFQATT and SNEGSKA (reference sequence).

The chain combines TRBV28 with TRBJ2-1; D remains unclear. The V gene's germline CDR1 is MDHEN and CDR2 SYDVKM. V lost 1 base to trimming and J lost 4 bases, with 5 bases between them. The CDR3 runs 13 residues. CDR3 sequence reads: CASSLFRYNEQFF. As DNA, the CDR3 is TGTGCCAGCAGTTTATTCAGGTACAATGAGCAGTTCTTC.

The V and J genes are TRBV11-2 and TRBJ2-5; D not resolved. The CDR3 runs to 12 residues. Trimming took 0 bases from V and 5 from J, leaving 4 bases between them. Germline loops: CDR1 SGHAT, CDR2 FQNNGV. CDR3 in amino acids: CASSLEEETQYF. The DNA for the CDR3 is TGTGCCAGCAGCTTAGAAGAGGAGACCCAGTACTTC.

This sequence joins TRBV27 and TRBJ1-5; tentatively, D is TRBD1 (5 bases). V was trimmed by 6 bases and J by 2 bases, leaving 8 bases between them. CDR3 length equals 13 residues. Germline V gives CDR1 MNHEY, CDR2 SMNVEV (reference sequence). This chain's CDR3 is CASRGRGNQPQHF. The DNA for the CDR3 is TGTGCCAGCAGGGGGCGCGGCAATCAGCCCCAGCATTTT.

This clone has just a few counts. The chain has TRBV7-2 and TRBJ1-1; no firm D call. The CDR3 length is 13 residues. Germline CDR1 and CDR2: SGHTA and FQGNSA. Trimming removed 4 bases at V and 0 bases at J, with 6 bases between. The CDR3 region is CASSSPVNTEAFF. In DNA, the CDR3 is TGTGCCAGCAGCTCGCCAGTGAACACTGAAGCTTTCTTT.

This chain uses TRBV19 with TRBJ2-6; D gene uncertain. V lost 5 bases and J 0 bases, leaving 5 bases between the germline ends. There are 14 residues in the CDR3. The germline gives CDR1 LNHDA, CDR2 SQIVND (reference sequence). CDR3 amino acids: CASSPFSGANVLTF. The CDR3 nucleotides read TGTGCCAGTAGTCCATTCTCTGGGGCCAACGTCCTGACTTTC.

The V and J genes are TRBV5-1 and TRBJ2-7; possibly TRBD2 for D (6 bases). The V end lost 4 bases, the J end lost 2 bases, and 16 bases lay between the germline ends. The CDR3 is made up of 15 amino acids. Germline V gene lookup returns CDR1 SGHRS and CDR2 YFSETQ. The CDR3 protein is CASSIGGGGAYEQYF. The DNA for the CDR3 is TGCGCCAGCAGCATTGGGGGTGGAGGGGCCTACGAGCAGTACTTC. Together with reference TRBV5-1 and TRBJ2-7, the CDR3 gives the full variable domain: KAGVTQTPRYLIKTRGQQVTLSCSPISGHRSVSWYQQTPGQGLQFLFEYFSETQRNKGNFPGRFSGRQFSNSRSEMNVSTLELGDSALYLCASSIGGGGAYEQYFGPGTRLTVT.

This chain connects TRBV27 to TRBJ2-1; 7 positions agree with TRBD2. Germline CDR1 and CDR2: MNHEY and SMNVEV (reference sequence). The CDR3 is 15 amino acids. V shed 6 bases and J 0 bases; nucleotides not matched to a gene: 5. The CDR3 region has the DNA TGTGCCAGCAGGACGCGGGAGTCCTCCTACAATGAGCAGTTCTTC. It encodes CASRTRESSYNEQFF.

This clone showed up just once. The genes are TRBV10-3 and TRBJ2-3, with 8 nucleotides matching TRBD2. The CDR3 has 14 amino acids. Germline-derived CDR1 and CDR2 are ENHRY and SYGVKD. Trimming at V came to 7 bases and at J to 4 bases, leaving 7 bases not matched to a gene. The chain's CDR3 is CAIKERESADTQYF. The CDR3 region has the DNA TGTGCCATCAAGGAGCGGGAGAGCGCAGATACGCAGTATTTT.

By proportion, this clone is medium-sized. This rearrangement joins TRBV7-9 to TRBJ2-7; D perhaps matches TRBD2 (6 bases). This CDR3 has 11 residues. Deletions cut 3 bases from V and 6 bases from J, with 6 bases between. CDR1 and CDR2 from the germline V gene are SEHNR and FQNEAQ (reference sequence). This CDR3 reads CASSFGGEQYF. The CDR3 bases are TGTGCCAGCAGCTTCGGGGGCGAGCAGTACTTC.

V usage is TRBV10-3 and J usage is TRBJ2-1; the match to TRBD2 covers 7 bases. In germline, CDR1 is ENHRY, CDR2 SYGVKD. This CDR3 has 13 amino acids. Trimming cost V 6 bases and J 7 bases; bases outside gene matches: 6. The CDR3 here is CAIRGEGRNEQFF. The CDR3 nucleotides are TGTGCCATCAGGGGGGAGGGCCGGAATGAGCAGTTCTTC.

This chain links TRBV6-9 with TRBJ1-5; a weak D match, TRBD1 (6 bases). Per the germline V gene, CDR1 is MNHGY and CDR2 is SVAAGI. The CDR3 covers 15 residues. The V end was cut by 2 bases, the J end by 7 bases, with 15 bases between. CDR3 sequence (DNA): TGTGCCAGCAGTTATCCTGGGGGGGCAAAACAGCCCCAGCATTTT. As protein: CASSYPGGAKQPQHF.

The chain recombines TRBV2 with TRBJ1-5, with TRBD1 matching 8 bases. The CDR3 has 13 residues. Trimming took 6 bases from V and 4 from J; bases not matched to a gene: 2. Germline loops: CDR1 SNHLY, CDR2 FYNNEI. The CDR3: CASRQGENQPQHF. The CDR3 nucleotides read TGTGCCAGCAGACAGGGGGAGAATCAGCCCCAGCATTTT.

CDR3 in amino acids: CASSLVGGRQGGGYTF. CDR3 nucleotide sequence: TGTGCCAGCAGCTTAGTCGGTGGTAGACAGGGGGGTGGCTACACCTTC. The chain joins TRBV7-2 to TRBJ1-2, with 9 bases fitting TRBD1. Germline V gene lookup returns CDR1 SGHTA and CDR2 FQGNSA. The CDR3 covers 16 residues. J gave up 7 bases and V 1 base, and 10 bases lay outside the gene matches.

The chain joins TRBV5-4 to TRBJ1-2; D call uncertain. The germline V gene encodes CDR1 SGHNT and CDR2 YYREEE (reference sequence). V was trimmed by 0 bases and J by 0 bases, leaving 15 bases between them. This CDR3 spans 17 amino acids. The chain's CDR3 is CASSLAASRLSNYGYTF. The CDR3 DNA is TGTGCCAGCAGCTTGGCTGCCAGCAGACTTTCTAACTATGGCTACACCTTC.

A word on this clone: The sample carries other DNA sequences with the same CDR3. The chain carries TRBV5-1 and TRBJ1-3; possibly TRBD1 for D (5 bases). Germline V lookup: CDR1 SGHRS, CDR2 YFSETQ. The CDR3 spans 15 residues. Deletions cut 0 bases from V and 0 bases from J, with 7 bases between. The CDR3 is CASSLGDSSGNTIYF. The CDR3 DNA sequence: TGCGCCAGCAGCTTGGGTGACAGCTCTGGAAACACCATATATTTT.

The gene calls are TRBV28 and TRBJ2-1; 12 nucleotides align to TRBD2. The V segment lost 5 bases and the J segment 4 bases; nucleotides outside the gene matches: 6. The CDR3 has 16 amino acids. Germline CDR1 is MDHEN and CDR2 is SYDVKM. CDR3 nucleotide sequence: TGTGCCAGCAGTCCCCCCCTAGCGGGAGGGTACAATGAGCAGTTCTTC. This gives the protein CASSPPLAGGYNEQFF.

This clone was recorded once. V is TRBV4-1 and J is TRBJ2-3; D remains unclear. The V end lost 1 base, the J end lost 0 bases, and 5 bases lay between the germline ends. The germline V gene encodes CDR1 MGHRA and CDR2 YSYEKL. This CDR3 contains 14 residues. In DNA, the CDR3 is TGCGCCAGCAGCCAAGGCCGGAGCACAGATACGCAGTATTTT. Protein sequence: CASSQGRSTDTQYF.

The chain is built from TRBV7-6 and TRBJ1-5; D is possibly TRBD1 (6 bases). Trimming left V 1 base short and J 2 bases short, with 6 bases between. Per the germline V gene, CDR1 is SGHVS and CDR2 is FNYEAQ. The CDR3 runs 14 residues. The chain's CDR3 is CASSLGTGNQPQHF. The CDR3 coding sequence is TGTGCCAGCAGCTTAGGGACAGGCAATCAGCCCCAGCATTTT.

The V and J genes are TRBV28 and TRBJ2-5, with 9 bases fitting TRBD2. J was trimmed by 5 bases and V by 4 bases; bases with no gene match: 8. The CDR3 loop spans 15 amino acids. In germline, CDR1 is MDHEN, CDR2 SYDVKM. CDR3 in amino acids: CASSSLHSGSETQYF. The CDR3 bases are TGTGCCAGCAGTTCACTTCATAGCGGGAGTGAGACCCAGTACTTC.